This entry lists 31 T cell receptor beta chains sequenced from one sample in a study of blood T cell repertoires in COVID-19 (dated by TCRdb to 2020 to 2022). Preparation of the library involved the immunoSEQ multiplex PCR assay. The immuneACCESS repertoire file appears here via TCRdb, limited to in-frame rearrangements. These files lack a portion of the clones; in checked studies, under half of the deficit traces to unresolved V genes, and the cause of the others is not known. This sample comprises roughly 150,000 clones, just under 80% of them detected only once. Jointly, the top ten make up approximately 15% of the sample. Sequenced material: peripheral blood. Receptor source: a woman older than 75 with acute or convalescent COVID-19.

The CDR3 DNA reads as TGTGCCAGCAGCTTAGATGACGGGGGACCCTACAATGAGCAGTTCTTC. It codes for CASSLDDGGPYNEQFF. This chain connects TRBV7-9 to TRBJ2-1, with D possibly matching TRBD2 (6 bases). Germline values: CDR1 SEHNR, CDR2 FQNEAQ (reference sequence). V lost 1 base to trimming and J lost 2 bases, with 12 bases between them. CDR3 length: 16 amino acids.

The chain couples TRBV2 to TRBJ1-1, with D maybe TRBD1 (5 bases). Trimming took 4 bases from V and 2 from J, leaving 17 bases between them. Germline CDR1 and CDR2: SNHLY and FYNNEI. There are 16 residues in the CDR3. CDR3 nucleotides: TGTGCCAGCAGTGGGCAACAGGTTATTTCCAACACTGAAGCTTTCTTT. Protein: CASSGQQVISNTEAFF.

This clone was found a few times. The gene calls are TRBV6-5 and TRBJ2-1; TRBD2 agrees at 11 bases. CDR1 MNHEY and CDR2 SVGAGI come from the germline V gene. J gave up 5 bases and V 7 bases, and 7 bases lay outside the gene matches. The CDR3 length is 15 residues. The CDR3: CASNILAGGHNEQFF. CDR3 DNA sequence: TGTGCCAGCAACATCCTAGCGGGGGGCCACAATGAGCAGTTCTTC.

CDR3 DNA: TGCACCAGCAGCCACACAGAGCGGGGGGCAGGCGGGCGGGGAGCTGTTTTT. This gives the protein CTSSHTERGAGGRGAVF. The chain joins TRBV1 to TRBJ2-2; TRBD2 was called by the table and not checked on the DNA. TRBV1 is a pseudogene segment. The CDR3 has 17 residues.

This clone was counted once. V and J are TRBV5-1 and TRBJ1-2, with TRBD1 as a possible D gene (5 bases). Germline V lookup: CDR1 SGHRS, CDR2 YFSETQ. This CDR3 comprises 19 residues. Trimming cost V 2 bases and J 0 bases, with 23 bases left between them. In DNA, the CDR3 is TGCGCCAGCAGCTTAGGTTTTAGTGTCGGGACGGGGGCTAACTATGGCTACACCTTC. As protein: CASSLGFSVGTGANYGYTF.

The V call is TRBV7-2, the J call TRBJ2-3; tentative D call: TRBD2 (6 bases). Germline V gives CDR1 SGHTA, CDR2 FQGNSA. V was shortened by 0 bases and J by 4 bases, with 11 bases between the two germline ends. This CDR3 has 15 residues. CDR3 in DNA: TGTGCCAGCAGCTTAGCGGCCTCTAGCGCAGATACGCAGTATTTT. It specifies CASSLAASSADTQYF.

This chain uses TRBV18 with TRBJ1-1; 7 bases are a match to TRBD1. The CDR3 consists of 14 residues. V shed 2 bases, J shed 4 bases, and the junction held 4 bases outside the gene matches. Germline V gene sequence: CDR1 KGHSH, CDR2 LQKENI. CDR3 in DNA: TGTGCCAGCTCACCAAGGCAGGGGGGCACTGAAGCTTTCTTT. The encoded protein is CASSPRQGGTEAFF.

The chain recombines TRBV30 with TRBJ2-3; D is unresolved. The CDR3 runs to 13 residues. V was pared by 3 bases and J by 4 bases, with 11 bases between. CDR1 and CDR2 (germline): GTSNPN, SVGIG (reference sequence). CDR3 region: CAWRTPGADTQYF. The CDR3 bases are TGTGCCTGGAGAACCCCGGGTGCAGATACGCAGTATTTT.

The V call is TRBV18, the J call TRBJ2-6; D is possibly TRBD1 (6 bases). CDR3 size: 17 residues. Trimming shortened V by 4 bases and J by 0 bases, and 13 bases separated the two germline ends. From germline, CDR1 is KGHSH and CDR2 LQKENI. The CDR3 region is CASSLRRDTSGANVLTF. CDR3 nucleotide sequence: TGTGCCAGCTCACTTCGTCGGGACACCTCTGGGGCCAACGTCCTGACTTTC.

This rearrangement joins TRBV18 to TRBJ1-1; D gene ambiguous. Germline V gene sequence: CDR1 KGHSH, CDR2 LQKENI. V lost 6 bases and J lost 4, with 12 bases in between. The CDR3 totals 13 residues. CDR3 sequence (DNA): TGTGCCAGCTCCCCCACTGGTCGCACTGAAGCTTTCTTT. Amino acids: CASSPTGRTEAFF.

The chain combines TRBV30 with TRBJ1-1; 9 nucleotides match TRBD1. V lost 3 bases to trimming and J lost 0 bases; unmatched junction nucleotides: 2. Germline lookup yields CDR1 GTSNPN and CDR2 SVGIG (reference sequence). The CDR3 totals 14 residues. CDR3 DNA: TGTGCCTGGAGGGGGGACAGGGTGAACACTGAAGCTTTCTTT. Translated: CAWRGDRVNTEAFF.

This chain connects TRBV5-4 to TRBJ1-5; TRBD1 aligns across 9 bases. This CDR3 has 14 residues. V shed 4 bases and J 9 bases; nucleotides not matched to a gene: 8. Germline assignment: CDR1 SGHNT and CDR2 YYREEE (reference sequence). The CDR3 DNA reads TGTGCCAGCAGCGACCGGGGACAGGGAGGGCCCCAGCATTTT. Encoded protein: CASSDRGQGGPQHF.

The V call is TRBV19, the J call TRBJ1-5, with a weak D call TRBD1 (6 bases). The CDR3 consists of 18 residues. V was clipped by 6 bases and J by 0 bases, with 21 bases between them. Germline V gives CDR1 LNHDA, CDR2 SQIVND (reference sequence). The CDR3 bases are TGTGCCAGTAGGAGAGGTCAGGGAAGGGGGTATAGCAATCAGCCCCAGCATTTT. Encoded protein: CASRRGQGRGYSNQPQHF. The full variable domain, with the rest looked up from reference TRBV19 and TRBJ1-5, is DGGITQSPKYLFRKEGQNVTLSCEQNLNHDAMYWYRQDPGQGLRLIYYSQIVNDFQKGDIAEGYSVSREKKESFPLTVTSAQKNPTAFYLCASRRGQGRGYSNQPQHFGDGTRLSIL.

This clone was found a few times. The chain employs TRBV5-1 and TRBJ2-1; 10 bases are a match to TRBD2. CDR3 length equals 16 residues. The ends lost 0 bases at V and 4 bases at J; junction bases unmatched: 4. Germline-derived CDR1 and CDR2 are SGHRS and YFSETQ. The CDR3 protein is CASSLGSGRGYNEQFF. As DNA, the CDR3 is TGCGCCAGCAGCTTGGGGAGCGGGAGGGGGTACAATGAGCAGTTCTTC.

The chain combines TRBV7-2 with TRBJ1-2, with 7 bases identical to TRBD1. The CDR3 runs 16 residues. Germline values: CDR1 SGHTA, CDR2 FQGNSA. V was pared by 1 base and J by 6 bases, with 11 bases of the junction left unmatched. CDR3 sequence: CASSLVSTGVTHGYTF. Written as DNA, the CDR3 is TGTGCCAGCAGCTTAGTAAGCACAGGGGTCACTCATGGCTACACCTTC.

The chain links TRBV5-8 to TRBJ1-2, with D tentatively TRBD1 (6 bases). Germline V CDR1 and CDR2: SGHTS, YDEGEE. V was pared by 0 bases and J by 4 bases, with 13 bases between. The CDR3 is 15 amino acids. The CDR3, as DNA: TGTGCCAGCAGCTTGGGTCGACAGGATTTCTATGGCTACACCTTC. Amino acid sequence: CASSLGRQDFYGYTF.

CDR3 amino acids: CSASSSGDYEQYF. CDR3 nucleotide sequence: TGCAGCGCTAGCTCTAGCGGGGACTACGAGCAGTACTTC. The chain employs TRBV29-1 and TRBJ2-7; 9 nucleotides match TRBD2. Germline CDR1 and CDR2: SQVTM and ANQGSEA. J lost 3 bases, V lost 7 bases, and 7 bases had no gene match. The CDR3 has 13 residues.

The J gene is TRBJ2-3, the V gene TRBV27; 12 bases map to TRBD2. J lost 3 bases, V lost 1 base, and 8 bases had no gene match. Germline CDR1 and CDR2: MNHEY and SMNVEV (reference sequence). This CDR3 is 18 amino acids long. CDR3 protein: CASSLFASGGARTDTQYF. The CDR3, as DNA: TGTGCCAGCAGTTTATTTGCTAGCGGGGGGGCTAGGACAGATACGCAGTATTTT.

This sequence joins TRBV6-5 and TRBJ1-2, with TRBD1 matching 7 bases. Germline CDR1 and CDR2: MNHEY and SVGAGI. Trimming removed 8 bases from V and 3 bases from J; junction bases left unmatched: 12. The CDR3 extends over 15 amino acids. CDR3 sequence: CASESTGNPYYGYTF. CDR3 in DNA: TGTGCCAGCGAGTCGACAGGGAACCCATACTATGGCTACACCTTC.

The V call is TRBV6-5, the J call TRBJ1-1; D may be TRBD1 (6 bases). Germline assignment: CDR1 MNHEY and CDR2 SVGAGI. The CDR3 consists of 14 residues. V lost 6 bases and J 4 bases, leaving 15 bases between the germline ends. CDR3 in amino acids: CASSPGGAGTEAFF. CDR3 DNA sequence: TGTGCCAGCAGCCCGGGGGGGGCTGGCACTGAAGCTTTCTTT.

As concerns this clone: Other DNA sequences in this sample translate to the same CDR3. The J gene is TRBJ1-1, the V gene TRBV28; 8 nucleotides align to TRBD1. The CDR3 spans 14 residues. The trim removed 2 bases at V and 1 base at J, leaving 0 bases unmatched. Germline lookup yields CDR1 MDHEN and CDR2 SYDVKM. The CDR3 loop is CASSLGQGNTEAFF. Written as DNA, the CDR3 is TGTGCCAGCAGTTTAGGACAGGGGAACACTGAAGCTTTCTTT.

This sequence joins TRBV6-5 and TRBJ2-3; no clear D gene. This CDR3 region has 13 residues. V was cut by 8 bases and J by 1 base, with 10 bases left in between. Germline-derived CDR1 and CDR2 are MNHEY and SVGAGI. The CDR3 region has the DNA TGTGCCAGCCACGCTCTAGGCACAGATACGCAGTATTTT. This sequence encodes CASHALGTDTQYF.

V usage is TRBV24-1 and J usage is TRBJ1-4, with 8 bases aligning to TRBD1. Germline V gives CDR1 KGHDR, CDR2 SFDVKD. The V gene end was trimmed by 5 bases and the J gene end by 1 base; junction bases not matched to a gene: 5. The CDR3 covers 16 residues. CDR3 coding DNA: TGTGCCACCAGTGGAGACAGGGGCCTAACTAATGAAAAACTGTTTTTT. It yields the protein CATSGDRGLTNEKLFF.

The J gene is TRBJ1-1, the V gene TRBV6-5; 7 positions match TRBD1. In germline, CDR1 is MNHEY, CDR2 SVGAGI. The V and J ends lost 6 bases and 5 bases, in that order; junction bases with no gene match: 6. The CDR3 is made up of 13 amino acids. CDR3 sequence reads: CASSYRGGTEAFF. The CDR3, as DNA: TGTGCCAGCAGCTACAGGGGTGGGACTGAAGCTTTCTTT.

The chain employs TRBV7-6 and TRBJ2-5; D is perhaps TRBD2 (6 bases). V was trimmed by 1 base and J by 4 bases, leaving 13 bases between them. The CDR3 runs to 15 residues. The germline CDR1 and CDR2 sequences are SGHVS and FNYEAQ. CDR3 region: CASSLEGTSLETQYF. The CDR3 coding sequence is TGTGCCAGCAGCTTAGAGGGTACTAGCTTAGAGACCCAGTACTTC.

The chain uses TRBV6-5 and TRBJ2-7; 10 nucleotides line up with TRBD1. With V trimmed by 6 bases and J by 2 bases, 4 bases remained unmatched. Germline V gives CDR1 MNHEY, CDR2 SVGAGI. The CDR3 has 14 residues. The CDR3 spells CASRRGQGTYEQYF. The CDR3 coding sequence is TGTGCCAGCAGGAGGGGACAGGGGACCTACGAGCAGTACTTC.

The genes are TRBV11-2 and TRBJ1-3, with TRBD1 as a possible D gene (6 bases). The CDR3 length is 13 residues. The V end was cut by 5 bases, the J end by 8 bases, with 13 bases between. Germline-derived CDR1 and CDR2 are SGHAT and FQNNGV. CDR3 in DNA: TGTGCCAGCAGCAAACGACAGGCACACACCATATATTTT. Translation: CASSKRQAHTIYF.

The chain combines TRBV6-5 with TRBJ1-2; tentative D call: TRBD1 (6 bases). There are 15 residues in the CDR3. V was cut by 7 bases and J by 2 bases, with 17 bases left in between. Per germline, CDR1 MNHEY and CDR2 SVGAGI. The CDR3 DNA sequence: TGTGCCAGCACCCGCGGTGGGGGCCGGAACTATGGCTACACCTTC. Translation: CASTRGGGRNYGYTF.

The sample holds one count of this clone. The chain recombines TRBV27 with TRBJ1-2; 10 bases align to TRBD1. J was trimmed by 7 bases and V by 5 bases; bases with no gene match: 7. The germline V gene encodes CDR1 MNHEY and CDR2 SMNVEV (reference sequence). This CDR3 is built from 14 residues. The CDR3 is CASSRAGTGVGYTF. The CDR3 nucleotides are TGTGCCAGCAGTCGGGCCGGGACAGGGGTTGGCTACACCTTC.

V is TRBV28 and J is TRBJ2-7; 12 nucleotides match TRBD1. J was trimmed by 2 bases and V by 6 bases; bases with no gene match: 2. In germline, CDR1 is MDHEN, CDR2 SYDVKM. The CDR3 extends over 14 amino acids. The CDR3 DNA sequence: TGTGCCAGCAGGGGGACAGGGGGCACCTACGAGCAGTACTTC. Translated, it gives CASRGTGGTYEQYF. Drawing the rest from reference TRBV28 and TRBJ2-7, the complete variable domain is DVKVTQSSRYLVKRTGEKVFLECVQDMDHENMFWYRQDPGLGLRLIYFSYDVKMKEKGDIPEGYSVSREKKERFSLILESASTNQTSMYLCASRGTGGTYEQYFGPGTRLTVT.

The chain recombines TRBV27 with TRBJ1-5, with TRBD1 matching 10 bases. Germline values: CDR1 MNHEY, CDR2 SMNVEV (reference sequence). Trimming cost V 6 bases and J 5 bases; bases outside gene matches: 7. The CDR3 loop spans 15 amino acids. The CDR3 here is CASRRQGARDQPQHF. The CDR3, as DNA: TGTGCCAGCAGACGACAGGGGGCGCGGGATCAGCCCCAGCATTTT.